This paragraph covers one TCR beta chain sequence. This clonotype was counted a few times. No cognate antigen has been identified for it. Per-base quality was not reported, and no clone a single base away is much larger than it. The entry originates in a study of T-cell memory formation after mild COVID-19 (dated by TCRdb to the early 2020s). For the study in its entirety: Most TCR sequence clusters were specific to one of the two donors. In two donors, T-cell clones that expanded and contracted after mild COVID-19 were tracked by sequencing TCRalpha and TCRbeta repertoires over time. Two young, previously healthy adult volunteers made up the cohort, one male and one female.

The reads were generated on an Illumina NovaSeq 6000. cDNA libraries for TCRalpha and TCRbeta were prepared by 5'RACE using constant-segment primers, with sample barcodes and unique molecular identifiers added. RNA was extracted from every sample with Trizol reagent. Amplification of the libraries took two PCR steps, and the second step added a second sample barcode plus Illumina TruSeq adapters. The libraries were sequenced on an Illumina NovaSeq using 2 x 150 bp paired-end reads. On the study's bioinformatics: With migec v1.2.7, reads were demultiplexed and then collapsed into UMI-guided consensus sequences. Using mixcr v2.1.11, UMI consensuses were aligned to TRA and TRB V and J templates and then assembled into clonotypes. A clonotype was counted as expanded or contracted only if both edgeR and NoisET called the change significant, with noise models trained on biological replicates. For edgeR calls, a false discovery rate-adjusted p below 0.01 and a log2 fold-change threshold of 1 were applied. As an exploratory analysis of dynamics, max-normalized trajectories of the 1000 most abundant clonotypes were examined with PCA combined with hierarchical clustering. The CD4 or CD8 phenotype of responding clones was assigned using the separately sequenced CD4+ and CD8+ repertoires. TCRdb's own reprocessing of the public reads used fastp at Q25 and MiXCR and kept productive beta chains. Rows merge per CDR3 protein into single entries with the most common DNA and genes. The V and J calls reflect TCRdb's pipeline rather than the authors' work. Recorded for this sample are approximately 290,000 distinct CDR3 sequences; 15% to 20% of them occurred a single time. Around a fifth of the sample rests with the top ten.

Ficoll-Paque density gradient centrifugation was the method used to isolate PBMCs. V loses 0 bases, J loses 3 bases, and the germline ends lie 14 bases apart. Reading from cysteine to phenylalanine, the CDR3 counts 17 amino acids. Only the CDR3 portion is preserved as DNA: 51 bases, with reading frame beginning at the first base. Reading the germline V gene gives CDR1 LGHNA and CDR2 YSLEER. Points the paper makes about the study in general: Some responding clones were found in pre-infection memory, which suggests that pre-existing cross-reactive memory T cells took part in the SARS-CoV-2 response. SARS-CoV-2 specificity of the second-wave clones peaking on day 37 was not confirmed. Contracting CD4+ clones turned up mainly in the CM and EM memory subsets, whereas EMRA was where CD8+ clones were enriched. Only a couple of mild cases were covered in the study, and larger cohorts including severe cases with pre-infection samples were considered necessary. Clones contracting from day 15 to 85 had balanced CD4/CD8 phenotypes, while a second wave expanding from day 15 to 37 was biased towards CD4+.

The receptor's source is a man aged 18 to 30 who had mild COVID-19 (a few samples of this study predate the infection). The sample titles of this study are shuffled in the database, so cell type and time point are left out; the donor was told from shared clones. The chain is assembled from TRBV4-3 and TRBJ1-4, with TRBD1 tentatively as D gene (6 bases match). Sequenced: PBMCs or a T cell subset sorted from them (not recorded which). CDR3 reads: CASSQEPGAKPNEKLFF. The DNA is as follows: TGCGCCAGCAGCCAAGAACCAGGGGCTAAGCCTAATGAAAAACTGTTTTTT.